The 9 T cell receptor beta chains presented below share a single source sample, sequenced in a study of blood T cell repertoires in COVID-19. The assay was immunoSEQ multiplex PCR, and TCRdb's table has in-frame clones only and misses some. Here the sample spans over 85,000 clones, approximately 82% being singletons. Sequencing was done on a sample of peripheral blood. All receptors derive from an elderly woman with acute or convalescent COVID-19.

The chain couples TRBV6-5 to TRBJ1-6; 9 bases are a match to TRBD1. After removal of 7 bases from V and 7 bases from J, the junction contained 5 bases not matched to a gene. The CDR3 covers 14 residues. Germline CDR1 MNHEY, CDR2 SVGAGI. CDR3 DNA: TGTGCCAGCAATTGGGACAGGGCAAATTCACCCCTCCACTTT. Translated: CASNWDRANSPLHF.

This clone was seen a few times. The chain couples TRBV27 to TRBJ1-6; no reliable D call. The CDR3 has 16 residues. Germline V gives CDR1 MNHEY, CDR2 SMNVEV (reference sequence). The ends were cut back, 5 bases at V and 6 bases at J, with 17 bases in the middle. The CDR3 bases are TGTGCCAGCAGTCCCAGGACTCTGCCGAGTAATTCACCCCTCCACTTT. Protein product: CASSPRTLPSNSPLHF.

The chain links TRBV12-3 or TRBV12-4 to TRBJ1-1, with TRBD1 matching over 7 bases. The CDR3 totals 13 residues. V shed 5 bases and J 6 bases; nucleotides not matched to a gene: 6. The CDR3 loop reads CASSPGQSSEAFF. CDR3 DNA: TGTGCCAGCAGTCCGGGACAGTCCTCTGAAGCTTTCTTT.

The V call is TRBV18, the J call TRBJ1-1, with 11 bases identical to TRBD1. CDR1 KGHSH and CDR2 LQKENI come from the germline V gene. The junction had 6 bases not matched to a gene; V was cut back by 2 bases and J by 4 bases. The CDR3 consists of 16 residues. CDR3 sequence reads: CASSPTGQGAGTEAFF. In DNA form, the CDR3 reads TGTGCCAGCTCACCAACTGGACAGGGGGCGGGCACTGAAGCTTTCTTT.

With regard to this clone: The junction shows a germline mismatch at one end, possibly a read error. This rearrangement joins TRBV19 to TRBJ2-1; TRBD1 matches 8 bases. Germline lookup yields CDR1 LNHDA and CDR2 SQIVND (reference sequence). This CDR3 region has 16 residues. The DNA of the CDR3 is TGTGCCTGTAGTATGTACACGACAGGGGACTACAATGAGCAGTTCTTC. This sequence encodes CACSMYTTGDYNEQFF.

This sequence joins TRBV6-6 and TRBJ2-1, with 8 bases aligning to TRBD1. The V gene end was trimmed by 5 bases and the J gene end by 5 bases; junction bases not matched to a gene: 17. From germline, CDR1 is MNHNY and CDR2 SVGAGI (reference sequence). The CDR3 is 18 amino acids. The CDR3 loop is CASSRPPWDRNTNNEQFF. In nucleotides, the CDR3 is TGTGCCAGCAGTCGCCCACCATGGGACAGGAATACTAACAATGAGCAGTTCTTC.

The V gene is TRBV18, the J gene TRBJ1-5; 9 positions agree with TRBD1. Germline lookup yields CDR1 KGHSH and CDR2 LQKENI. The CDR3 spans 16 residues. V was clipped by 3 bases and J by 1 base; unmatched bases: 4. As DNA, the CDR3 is TGTGCCAGCTCACCCGTTGGACAGGGGAGCAATCAGCCCCAGCATTTT. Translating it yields CASSPVGQGSNQPQHF. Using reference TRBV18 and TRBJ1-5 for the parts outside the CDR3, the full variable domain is NAGVMQNPRHLVRRRGQEARLRCSPMKGHSHVYWYRQLPEEGLKFMVYLQKENIIDESGMPKERFSAEFPKEGPSILRIQQVVRGDSAAYFCASSPVGQGSNQPQHFGDGTRLSIL.

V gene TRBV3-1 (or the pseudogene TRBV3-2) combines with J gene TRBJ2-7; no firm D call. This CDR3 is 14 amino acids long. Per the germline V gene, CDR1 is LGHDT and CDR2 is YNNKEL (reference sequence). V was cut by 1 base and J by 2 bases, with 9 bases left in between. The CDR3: CASSQGAQAYEQYF. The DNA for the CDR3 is TGTGCCAGCAGCCAAGGGGCCCAGGCCTACGAGCAGTACTTC.

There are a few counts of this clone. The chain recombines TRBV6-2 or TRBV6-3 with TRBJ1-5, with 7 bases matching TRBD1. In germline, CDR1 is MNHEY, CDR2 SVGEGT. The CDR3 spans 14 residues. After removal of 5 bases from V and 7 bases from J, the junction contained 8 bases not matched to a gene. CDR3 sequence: CASSLDRVGQPQHF. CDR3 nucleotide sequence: TGTGCCAGCAGTCTCGACAGGGTGGGGCAGCCCCAGCATTTT.